A selection of T cell receptor beta chains follows, all from one sample in a study of beta chain features in type 1 diabetes. Repertoires were generated with immunoSEQ multiplex PCR, while TCRdb's copy carries only in-frame clones and drops some. The top ten hold less than 0.025% of the sample, which has approximately 730,000 clones, 13% seen once. Source material: naive CD4+ T cells from blood. These receptors came from a man in his late teens or twenties with type 1 diabetes. CDR3s include the opening cysteine and the closing phenylalanine or tryptophan. Each record gives: CDR3 protein, CDR3 DNA, D gene, V gene, clone size, J gene. D genes are given only for firm matches. Size tells how often a clone was seen (once, few, many) or the class of an expanded clone, and some rows leave it out.

cdr3_aa: CSTRYGQGEAAAGYTF
cdr3_nt: TGCAGCACCAGATACGGACAGGGGGAAGCCGCAGCTGGCTACACCTTC
d_call: TRBD1
v_call: TRBV29-1
clone_size: NA
j_call: TRBJ1-2

cdr3_aa: CASSVKREATQYF
cdr3_nt: TGTGCCAGCAGTGTAAAGCGGGAGGCGACCCAGTACTTC
d_call: TRBD2
v_call: TRBV2
clone_size: NA
j_call: TRBJ2-5

cdr3_aa: CASSLESEQTQYF
cdr3_nt: TGTGCCAGCAGCTTAGAGTCAGAACAGACCCAGTACTTC
d_call: NA
v_call: TRBV7-2
clone_size: NA
j_call: TRBJ2-5

cdr3_aa: CASSRTGVETQYF
cdr3_nt: TGTGCCAGCAGCCGGACAGGGGTAGAGACCCAGTACTTC
d_call: TRBD1
v_call: TRBV5-4
clone_size: NA
j_call: TRBJ2-5

cdr3_aa: CASQTGFGTEAFF
cdr3_nt: TGTGCCAGTCAAACCGGGTTCGGCACTGAAGCTTTCTTT
d_call: NA
v_call: TRBV2
clone_size: NA
j_call: TRBJ1-1

cdr3_aa: CASSYLKSRQETQYF
cdr3_nt: TGTGCCAGCAGTTACTTAAAATCCCGACAAGAGACCCAGTACTTC
d_call: NA
v_call: TRBV6-5
clone_size: few
j_call: TRBJ2-5

cdr3_aa: CASSLMNTGSYEQYF
cdr3_nt: TGTGCCAGCAGCCTTATGAACACAGGCTCCTACGAGCAGTACTTC
d_call: NA
v_call: TRBV5-4
clone_size: few
j_call: TRBJ2-7

cdr3_aa: CASSLGAGGLGELFF
cdr3_nt: TGTGCCAGCAGTTTAGGGGCAGGGGGCCTCGGGGAGCTGTTTTTT
d_call: TRBD1
v_call: TRBV27
clone_size: few
j_call: TRBJ2-2

cdr3_aa: CASSEVSSGQPQHF
cdr3_nt: TGTGCCAGCAGTGAAGTATCGTCCGGTCAGCCCCAGCATTTT
d_call: NA
v_call: TRBV6-1
clone_size: few
j_call: TRBJ1-5

cdr3_aa: CSVEGGTAYGYTF
cdr3_nt: TGCAGCGTGGAAGGGGGGACCGCCTATGGCTACACCTTC
d_call: NA
v_call: TRBV29-1
clone_size: NA
j_call: TRBJ1-2

cdr3_aa: CSDVQGGRTEAFF
cdr3_nt: TGCAGCGACGTACAGGGGGGAAGGACTGAAGCTTTCTTT
d_call: TRBD1
v_call: TRBV29-1
clone_size: few
j_call: TRBJ1-1

cdr3_aa: CASKAYTNTGELFF
cdr3_nt: TGTGCCAGCAAGGCCTACACGAACACCGGGGAGCTGTTTTTT
d_call: NA
v_call: TRBV6-5
clone_size: few
j_call: TRBJ2-2

cdr3_aa: CASSVGTGWVGTEAFF
cdr3_nt: TGTGCCAGCAGCGTTGGGACAGGGTGGGTAGGCACTGAAGCTTTCTTT
d_call: TRBD1
v_call: TRBV9
clone_size: NA
j_call: TRBJ1-1

cdr3_aa: CASSLFGGYTF
cdr3_nt: TGTGCCAGCAGCTTATTTGGGGGCTACACCTTC
d_call: NA
v_call: TRBV7-2
clone_size: few
j_call: TRBJ1-2

cdr3_aa: CASSLTGGSSGNTIYF
cdr3_nt: TGTGCCAGCAGCTTGACAGGGGGCAGCTCTGGAAACACCATATATTTT
d_call: TRBD1
v_call: TRBV7-2
clone_size: NA
j_call: TRBJ1-3

cdr3_aa: CASSPGTGTQETQYF
cdr3_nt: TGCGCCAGCAGCCCTGGGACGGGGACCCAAGAGACCCAGTACTTC
d_call: NA
v_call: TRBV5-1
clone_size: NA
j_call: TRBJ2-5

cdr3_aa: CASSVRDRGSYNSPLHF
cdr3_nt: TGTGCCAGCAGTGTAAGGGACAGGGGGTCCTATAATTCACCCCTCCACTTT
d_call: TRBD1
v_call: TRBV6-1
clone_size: NA
j_call: TRBJ1-6

cdr3_aa: CASSLGMNTEAFF
cdr3_nt: TGCGCCAGCAGCCTCGGGATGAACACTGAAGCTTTCTTT
d_call: NA
v_call: TRBV5-1
clone_size: few
j_call: TRBJ1-1

cdr3_aa: CASSLWAAVGNEQYF
cdr3_nt: TGCGCCAGCAGCTTGTGGGCGGCCGTAGGGAACGAGCAGTACTTC
d_call: NA
v_call: TRBV5-1
clone_size: NA
j_call: TRBJ2-7

cdr3_aa: CASSSKRDPFAGPQHF
cdr3_nt: TGTGCCAGCAGCTCAAAACGGGACCCATTCGCAGGGCCCCAGCATTTT
d_call: NA
v_call: TRBV13
clone_size: few
j_call: TRBJ1-5

cdr3_aa: CASSLVAGISDTQYF
cdr3_nt: TGTGCCAGCAGTTTGGTAGCGGGCATCTCCGATACGCAGTATTTT
d_call: TRBD2
v_call: TRBV27
clone_size: NA
j_call: TRBJ2-3

cdr3_aa: CAWSNYGYTF
cdr3_nt: TGTGCCTGGTCCAACTATGGCTACACCTTC
d_call: NA
v_call: TRBV30
clone_size: few
j_call: TRBJ1-2

cdr3_aa: CASSPPPRGQGEEQYF
cdr3_nt: TGTGCCAGCAGCCCGCCCCCCCGGGGACAGGGCGAAGAGCAGTACTTC
d_call: TRBD1
v_call: TRBV7-6
clone_size: few
j_call: TRBJ2-7

cdr3_aa: CAWSPLTRRHTEAFF
cdr3_nt: TGTGCCTGGAGTCCCCTCACCCGGAGGCACACTGAAGCTTTCTTT
d_call: NA
v_call: TRBV30
clone_size: NA
j_call: TRBJ1-1

cdr3_aa: CASSWRYEQYF
cdr3_nt: TGTGCCAGCAGTTGGCGCTACGAGCAGTACTTC
d_call: NA
v_call: TRBV6-5
clone_size: NA
j_call: TRBJ2-7

cdr3_aa: CSGQGVYEQYF
cdr3_nt: TGCAGCGGGCAGGGGGTCTACGAGCAGTACTTC
d_call: TRBD1
v_call: TRBV29-1
clone_size: few
j_call: TRBJ2-7

cdr3_aa: CSVEGEAGANTEAFF
cdr3_nt: TGCAGCGTTGAAGGGGAGGCGGGGGCGAACACTGAAGCTTTCTTT
d_call: NA
v_call: TRBV29-1
clone_size: NA
j_call: TRBJ1-1

cdr3_aa: CASSLTTAGGYTF
cdr3_nt: TGTGCCAGCAGCCTTACTACCGCGGGTGGCTACACCTTC
d_call: NA
v_call: TRBV14
clone_size: NA
j_call: TRBJ1-2

cdr3_aa: CASSPTSGWLDEETQYF
cdr3_nt: TGTGCCAGCTCACCAACGAGCGGCTGGCTTGATGAGGAGACCCAGTACTTC
d_call: NA
v_call: TRBV18
clone_size: few
j_call: TRBJ2-5

cdr3_aa: CASSSYRIRNTEAFF
cdr3_nt: TGTGCCAGCAGCTCTTACAGGATTCGGAACACTGAAGCTTTCTTT
d_call: NA
v_call: TRBV7-2
clone_size: few
j_call: TRBJ1-1

cdr3_aa: CASSQVRGPTDTQYF
cdr3_nt: TGTGCCAGCAGCCAAGTGAGGGGGCCGACAGATACGCAGTATTTT
d_call: TRBD1
v_call: TRBV4-2
clone_size: NA
j_call: TRBJ2-3

cdr3_aa: CASSQVVSWTGSTDTQYF
cdr3_nt: TGTGCCAGCAGCCAAGTCGTTTCTTGGACAGGATCAACAGATACGCAGTATTTT
d_call: TRBD1
v_call: TRBV14
clone_size: NA
j_call: TRBJ2-3